The clone carrying this TCR beta chain was seen at least ten times. What it binds is unknown. Through a sample-barcoded 5' primer and a J-beta primer mix, a second PCR was run for about 6 to 11 cycles. A single record per CDR3 protein comes from TCRdb applying MiXCR to the 5' RACE reads. The repertoire consists of just under 900,000 distinct CDR3 sequences, with about 30% occurring once and the leading ten covering 17%. The sample comes from a study of blood T cells in healthy people across ages. Study-level results: Among long-lived donors, naive CD4+ cells were more numerous and diversity higher than in aged donors. Per million T cells, TCR beta diversity dropped about linearly as age rose. Strong correlation was found linking TCR beta diversity to naive T cell percentage.

The receptor's source is a woman over 75 in good health. Material: blood.

CDR3 loop: CSVEDGHGQGNEKLFF. The CDR3 coding sequence is TGCAGCGTTGAAGATGGCCACGGGCAGGGAAACGAAAAACTGTTTTTT. The chain carries TRBV29-1 and TRBJ1-4, with a tentative D call TRBD1 (5 bases). The CDR3 extends over 16 amino acids. V lost 0 bases and J 8 bases, leaving 19 bases between the germline ends. The germline CDR1 and CDR2 sequences are SQVTM and ANQGSEA.